This T cell receptor (beta chain) came from a study of vaccination effects on CD4 cells after COVID-19. About the research overall: In the ViraFEST assay, antigen-specific CD4+ clonotypes were identified by expansion after peptide-pool stimulation. Following the second dose by a median of 72 days, the post-vaccine samples were obtained.

The authors isolated CD4+ T cells after around nine days of culture. Their SARS-CoV-2 infection, verified by PCR, occurred between March and December 2020. Two-dose vaccination with either BNT162b2 or mRNA-1273 was given to the participants. A half-medium replacement with IL-2 medium was carried out on days 3 and 7. Study observations and caveats: Pronounced clonal contraction occurred in clones induced by infection and by vaccine late after vaccination.

Produced via immunoSEQ multiplex PCR; TCRdb's table is partial and in-frame only. The sample yields 45,000 to 55,000 clones, over 60% seen once. V dropped 2 bases and J dropped 3 bases, with 14 bases sitting between them. Germline CDR1 and CDR2: GTSNPN and SVGIG (reference sequence). The CDR3 length is 14 residues. This clone was observed a handful of times. Its antigen is undetermined. The TCR originated in a human donor who had a prior SARS-CoV-2 infection. Sequenced here: CD4+ T cells from PBMCs cultured without peptide, sampled after COVID-19 vaccination. The chain is built from TRBV30 and TRBJ2-7, with a tentative D call TRBD1 (6 bases). Here the CDR3 reads CAWSLRQVYYEQYF. In nucleotides, the CDR3 is TGTGCCTGGAGTCTGCGACAGGTTTACTACGAGCAGTACTTC.